This TCR beta chain was profiled in a study of memory CD4+ T cells and cytomegalovirus serostatus. Study-wide findings and caveats: Repertoires predicted CMV serostatus with median bootstrapped AUC of about 0.96.

Single viable CD3+CD4+CD8-CD45RO+ cells were sorted as the memory CD4+ T cells. Profiling relied on immunoSEQ multiplex PCR, and the TCRdb table lists in-frame clones only, not all of them. This table holds tens of thousands of clones, roughly 84% found once. Germline V CDR1 and CDR2: SQVTM, ANQGSEA. The CDR3 has 16 residues. Between the trimmed V and J ends, which lost 8 bases and 3 bases, there was a span of 25 bases. About this clone itself: Its target is unknown.

V gene TRBV29-1 combines with J gene TRBJ1-2, with D possibly being TRBD1 (6 bases). Sample: memory CD4+ T cells from blood. This sequence was found in an adult in good health and CMV-seronegative. Some clones in this sample may be carry-over from other donors' samples. CDR3 sequence (DNA): TGCAGCACGGGAGGGAACCCCGGGACACAGGACTATGGCTACACCTTC. This gives the protein CSTGGNPGTQDYGYTF. Variable domain in full (rest from reference TRBV29-1 and TRBJ1-2): SAVISQKPSRDICQRGTSLTIQCQVDSQVTMMFWYRQQPGQSLTLIATANQGSEATYESGFVIDKFPISRPNLTFSTLTVSNMSPEDSSIYLCSTGGNPGTQDYGYTFGSGTRLTVV.